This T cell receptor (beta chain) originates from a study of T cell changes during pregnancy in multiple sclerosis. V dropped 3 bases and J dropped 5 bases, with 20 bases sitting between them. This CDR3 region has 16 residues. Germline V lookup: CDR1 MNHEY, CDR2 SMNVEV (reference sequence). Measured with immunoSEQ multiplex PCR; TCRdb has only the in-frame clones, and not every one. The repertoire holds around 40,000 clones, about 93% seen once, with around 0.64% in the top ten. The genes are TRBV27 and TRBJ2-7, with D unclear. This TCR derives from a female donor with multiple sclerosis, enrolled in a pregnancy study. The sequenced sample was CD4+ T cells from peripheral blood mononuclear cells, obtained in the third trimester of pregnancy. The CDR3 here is CASSLLRTKLAHEQYF. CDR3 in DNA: TGTGCCAGCAGTTTGTTACGCACGAAATTGGCCCACGAGCAGTACTTC.